The entry below describes one T cell receptor beta chain. This sample is part of a study of PD-1 blockade in mismatch repair-deficient tumors. Study-wide context: Patients had approximately 13 mismatch repair-deficient cancer types and were previously treated and progressing.

Produced via immunoSEQ multiplex PCR; TCRdb's table is partial and in-frame only. Of some 100,000 clones in the sample, approximately 80% are singletons; the top ten hold 6.3%. Trimming removed 10 bases from V and 1 base from J, with 17 bases in between. Germline V gene data show CDR1 as SNHLY and CDR2 as FYNNEI. This CDR3 has 14 residues. This material consisted of peripheral blood, taken roughly 35 weeks after starting pembrolizumab. The origin of this receptor is an adult with mismatch repair-deficient cancer. The chain carries TRBV2 and TRBJ2-7; the D call may be TRBD1 or TRBD2 (7 bases each). The CDR3 DNA reads TGTGCCATCGAACAGCGGGACAGTTCCTACGAGCAGTACTTC. Its translation is CAIEQRDSSYEQYF.